This entry lists 32 T cell receptor beta chains sequenced from one sample in a study of blood T cells in healthy people across ages. The use of a sample-barcoded 5' primer and a J-beta primer mix characterized a second PCR of about 6 to 11 cycles. MiXCR was run by TCRdb on the 5' RACE reads, yielding one entry per CDR3 protein. This table has hundreds of thousands of distinct CDR3 sequences, about 30% appearing once. Sequencing was done on a sample of blood. The receptor set was obtained from a woman aged 80 or over in good health.

This clonotype was seen at least ten times. The chain has TRBV20-1 and TRBJ2-5, with a possible D match to TRBD2 (7 bases). The length of the CDR3 is 14 residues. From germline, CDR1 is DFQATT and CDR2 SNEGSKA (reference sequence). The V gene lost 0 bases and the J gene lost 5 bases, with 13 bases spanning the gap. The CDR3 DNA sequence: TGCAGTGCTAGAGATCGGGGGGCCATGGAGACCCAGTACTTC. Its protein product is CSARDRGAMETQYF.

The V gene is TRBV28, the J gene TRBJ1-1; a weak D match, TRBD1 (5 bases). The V and J ends lost 6 bases and 4 bases respectively, with 9 bases between them. This CDR3 comprises 12 residues. CDR1 and CDR2 (germline): MDHEN, SYDVKM. CDR3 amino acids: CASRPTGTEAFF. The CDR3 nucleotides are TGTGCCAGCAGACCCACAGGCACTGAAGCTTTCTTT. Filled out from reference TRBV28 and TRBJ1-1, the complete variable domain reads DVKVTQSSRYLVKRTGEKVFLECVQDMDHENMFWYRQDPGLGLRLIYFSYDVKMKEKGDIPEGYSVSREKKERFSLILESASTNQTSMYLCASRPTGTEAFFGQGTRLTVV.

The rearrangement links TRBV11-1 to TRBJ1-4, with TRBD1 identical over 9 bases. The CDR3 length is 14 residues. Germline assignment: CDR1 SGHAT and CDR2 FQDESV (reference sequence). The junction had 4 bases not matched to a gene; V was cut back by 3 bases and J by 8 bases. CDR3 DNA sequence: TGTGCCAGCAGCTTCGGCGGACAGGGGGAAAAACTGTTTTTT. It codes for CASSFGGQGEKLFF.

This clonotype occurred many times. The chain has TRBV29-1 and TRBJ2-3; no clear D gene. Germline V CDR1 and CDR2: SQVTM, ANQGSEA. The germline V and J ends were trimmed by 4 bases and 3 bases, with 5 bases remaining between them. The CDR3 consists of 11 residues. In DNA form, the CDR3 reads TGCAGCGTTGCGCAAACAGATACGCAGTATTTT. Protein: CSVAQTDTQYF.

The chain joins TRBV7-2 to TRBJ2-7; D is perhaps TRBD2 (6 bases). This CDR3 is built from 14 residues. Looked up from germline, CDR1 is SGHTA and CDR2 is FQGNSA. Trimming removed 4 bases from V and 0 bases from J, with 10 bases in between. CDR3 residues: CASSSSGSSYEQYF. As DNA, the CDR3 is TGTGCCAGCAGCTCCTCCGGGAGCTCCTACGAGCAGTACTTC.

This clonotype was picked up many times. The chain has TRBV5-6 and TRBJ1-6; D is undetermined. V was shortened by 4 bases and J by 8 bases, with 16 bases between the two germline ends. This CDR3 contains 15 residues. Germline CDR1 is SGHDT and CDR2 is YYEEEE. The CDR3 DNA is TGTGCCAGCAGCCGACGGACGGTGGGTTATTCACCCCTCCACTTT. Amino acids: CASSRRTVGYSPLHF.

The sample holds many counts of this clonotype. J is TRBJ2-7 and V is TRBV5-1; D ambiguous. V shed 0 bases and J shed 5 bases, with 15 bases lying between them. Germline V CDR1 and CDR2: SGHRS, YFSETQ. CDR3 length: 15 amino acids. The CDR3 nucleotides are TGCGCCAGCAGCTTGGAAGACCTTAACGCGAACGAGCAGTACTTC. It translates to CASSLEDLNANEQYF.

This clonotype was recorded at least ten times. A much larger clone differs from this one at a single base, so this may be a read error. The rearrangement links TRBV7-2 to TRBJ2-5; D gene uncertain. V lost 6 bases and J 11 bases, leaving 22 bases between the germline ends. The V gene's germline CDR1 is SGHTA and CDR2 FQGNSA. The CDR3 contains 14 residues. The CDR3 bases are TGTGCCAGCAGACCCCTAGAGAGCCTCAATGAGCAGTACTTC. Translated: CASRPLESLNEQYF.

On this clonotype itself: A much larger clone differs from this one at a single base, so this may be a read error. The CDR3 sequence: CASSLRGYEKRFF. The CDR3 coding sequence is TGCGCCAGCAGCTTAAGGGGTTATGAAAAACGGTTTTTT. The V call is TRBV5-1, the J call TRBJ1-4; D may be TRBD1 (5 bases). Germline V gene lookup returns CDR1 SGHRS and CDR2 YFSETQ. The CDR3 extends over 13 amino acids.

Ten or more counts support this clonotype. This sequence joins TRBV5-6 and TRBJ1-2; the D is unclear. The germline V and J ends were trimmed by 4 bases and 5 bases, with 18 bases remaining between them. The CDR3 length is 15 residues. Germline values: CDR1 SGHDT, CDR2 YYEEEE. The CDR3 nucleotides read TGTGCCAGCAGCCCCTGGACCCTCCGGGAGTATGGCTACACCTTC. The encoded protein is CASSPWTLREYGYTF.

V usage is TRBV20-1 and J usage is TRBJ1-2; maybe TRBD1 (5 bases). The ends were cut back, 4 bases at V and 2 bases at J, with 23 bases in the middle. Germline V gives CDR1 DFQATT, CDR2 SNEGSKA (reference sequence). The CDR3 sequence is 17 residues long. The CDR3 here is CSATVKGIDRFNYGYTF. The DNA of the CDR3 is TGCAGTGCTACCGTGAAGGGGATCGACAGATTCAACTATGGCTACACCTTC.

Many counts were recorded for this clonotype. The chain links TRBV27 to TRBJ2-1, with 8 bases aligning to TRBD2. V trimming: 4 bases; J trimming: 6 bases; junction bases outside the gene matches: 8. The germline CDR1 and CDR2 sequences are MNHEY and SMNVEV (reference sequence). The CDR3 has 15 residues. The CDR3 loop is CASSSLGGAGNEQFF. The CDR3 DNA is TGTGCCAGCAGTTCCCTCGGGGGGGCGGGCAATGAGCAGTTCTTC.

As for this clonotype: One base away lies a much larger clone, so this may be a sequencing read error. The chain couples TRBV7-9 to TRBJ2-5, with 9 positions matching TRBD1. CDR3 length equals 15 residues. J lost 11 bases, V lost 5 bases, and 15 bases had no gene match. Germline CDR1 and CDR2: SEHNR and FQNEAQ (reference sequence). CDR3 sequence: CASSINLGQGNEQYF. As DNA, the CDR3 is TGTGCCAGCAGCATAAATTTGGGACAGGGAAATGAGCAGTACTTC. The full variable domain, with the rest looked up from reference TRBV7-9 and TRBJ2-5, is DTGVSQNPRHKITKRGQNVTFRCDPISEHNRLYWYRQTLGQGPEFLTYFQNEAQLEKSRLLSDRFSAERPKGSFSTLEIQRTEQGDSAMYLCASSINLGQGNEQYFGPGTRLLVL.

The table lists this clonotype with many counts. The chain has TRBV6-2 or TRBV6-3 and TRBJ2-3; 8 nucleotides match TRBD2. The CDR3 totals 17 residues. Trimming removed 2 bases from V and 7 bases from J; junction bases left unmatched: 14. Per the germline V gene, CDR1 is MNHEY and CDR2 is SVGEGT. DNA for the CDR3: TGTGCCAGCAGTTACGTCGGAGTAGCGGGGCTCCTCAATACGCAGTATTTT. Translation: CASSYVGVAGLLNTQYF.

About this clonotype itself: Being one base from a much bigger clone, this may be a read error. The rearrangement joins TRBV9 to TRBJ2-7, with 7 bases fitting TRBD1. Trimming at V came to 0 bases and at J to 6 bases, leaving 6 bases not matched to a gene. The germline V gene has CDR1 SGDLS and CDR2 YYNGEE. CDR3 length: 14 residues. CDR3 bases: TGTGCCAGCAGCGTAGGGGGGACAGTTTCCGAGCAGTACTTC. As protein: CASSVGGTVSEQYF.

This clonotype was observed a handful of times. The junction differs from germline at one of its ends, possibly a read error. The chain recombines TRBV7-9 with TRBJ1-4; D unclear. Germline CDR1 reads SEHNR; CDR2 reads FQNEAQ (reference sequence). The CDR3 sequence is 13 residues long. This CDR3 reads CASSLRQAEKRFF. The CDR3 coding sequence is TGTGCCAGCAGCCTTCGTCAGGCTGAAAAACGGTTTTTT.

About this clonotype: Just one base apart from a much larger clone, this may be a read error. The chain has TRBV5-1 and TRBJ2-5, with 7 bases fitting TRBD1. The ends lost 8 bases at V and 1 base at J; junction bases unmatched: 5. Looked up from germline, CDR1 is SGHRS and CDR2 is YFSETQ. The CDR3 is made up of 13 amino acids. CDR3 DNA sequence: TGCGCCAGGGGACAGATGGGCCAAGAGACCCAGTACTTC. Translation gives CARGQMGQETQYF.

At least ten counts were recorded for this clonotype. V is TRBV24-1 and J is TRBJ2-5; tentative D call: TRBD2 (5 bases). Trimming left V 4 bases short and J 5 bases short, with 16 bases between. This CDR3 is 15 amino acids long. Germline V gene data show CDR1 as KGHDR and CDR2 as SFDVKD. CDR3 residues: CATSDPGGTRETQYF. CDR3 DNA: TGTGCCACCAGTGACCCCGGAGGCACCCGGGAGACCCAGTACTTC.

This clonotype was detected ten times or more. The V call is TRBV6-5, the J call TRBJ1-4; possibly TRBD1 for D (6 bases). The CDR3 runs to 14 residues. CDR1 MNHEY and CDR2 SVGAGI come from the germline V gene. V lost 4 bases and J lost 7, with 13 bases in between. In DNA, the CDR3 is TGTGCCAGCAGTTCGGGGGGGGCTTTTGAAAAACTGTTTTTT. It codes for CASSSGGAFEKLFF.

This clonotype was seen at least ten times. The chain employs TRBV6-2 or TRBV6-3 and TRBJ2-6; D is uncertain. Trimming pared 4 bases from V and 0 bases from J, leaving 7 bases between. In germline, CDR1 is MNHEY, CDR2 SVGEGT. The CDR3 is 15 amino acids. The CDR3 DNA follows: TGTGCCAGCAGTTGGTCAGGCTCTGGGGCCAACGTCCTGACTTTC. As protein: CASSWSGSGANVLTF.

This clonotype came up many times. CDR3 bases: TGTGCCACCAATGTAGCGGGGGACAGGTACGAGCAGTACTTC. As protein: CATNVAGDRYEQYF. The chain recombines TRBV6-5 with TRBJ2-7, with a weak D call TRBD2 (9 bases). Germline V lookup: CDR1 MNHEY, CDR2 SVGAGI. The V end lost 10 bases, the J end lost 4 bases, and 20 bases lay between the germline ends. There are 14 residues in the CDR3.

This clonotype came up many times. The chain is built from TRBV10-3 and TRBJ1-6; the D is unclear. V shed 2 bases and J shed 1 base, with 9 bases lying between them. The germline V gene encodes CDR1 ENHRY and CDR2 SYGVKD. CDR3 length: 16 amino acids. The CDR3 region is CAISEGPRSYNSPLHF. The CDR3 region has the DNA TGTGCCATCAGTGAGGGCCCCCGGTCCTATAATTCACCCCTCCACTTT.

The rearrangement uses TRBV7-2 and TRBJ2-5; 9 bases align to TRBD2. The CDR3 contains 15 residues. Germline-derived CDR1 and CDR2 are SGHTA and FQGNSA. Trimming removed 2 bases from V and 6 bases from J; junction bases left unmatched: 7. The CDR3 DNA sequence: TGTGCCAGCAGCTTAACGGCGGGAGGGACGAAGACCCAGTACTTC. It specifies CASSLTAGGTKTQYF.

This clonotype was recorded at least ten times. The V call is TRBV7-9, the J call TRBJ2-6; D is possibly TRBD1 (5 bases). V lost 1 base and J 4 bases, leaving 8 bases between the germline ends. The CDR3 spans 15 residues. Germline V CDR1 and CDR2: SEHNR, FQNEAQ (reference sequence). In nucleotides, the CDR3 is TGTGCCAGCAGCTTAGAAGGGGCCGGGGCCAACGTCCTGACTTTC. Its protein product is CASSLEGAGANVLTF.

V is TRBV27 and J is TRBJ2-3; a possible D gene is TRBD1 (5 bases). Deletions cut 6 bases from V and 0 bases from J, with 19 bases between. The germline V gene encodes CDR1 MNHEY and CDR2 SMNVEV (reference sequence). CDR3 length: 17 amino acids. The CDR3 DNA reads as TGTGCCAGCAGCCAAATACACAGGACCCCGAGCACAGATACGCAGTATTTT. Its translation: CASSQIHRTPSTDTQYF.

There are a few counts of this clonotype. V usage is TRBV9 and J usage is TRBJ1-3; D gene uncertain. Germline V gene lookup returns CDR1 SGDLS and CDR2 YYNGEE. The V end lost 0 bases, the J end lost 0 bases, and 4 bases lay between the germline ends. This CDR3 has 14 residues. Here the CDR3 DNA reads TGTGCCAGCAGCGTAGGCTACTCTGGAAACACCATATATTTT. Residues: CASSVGYSGNTIYF. The full variable domain, its missing parts supplied by reference TRBV9 and TRBJ1-3, is DSGVTQTPKHLITATGQRVTLRCSPRSGDLSVYWYQQSLDQGLQFLIQYYNGEERAKGNILERFSAQQFPDLHSELNLSSLELGDSALYFCASSVGYSGNTIYFGEGSWLTVV.

This clonotype turned up a few times. This sequence joins TRBV12-3 or TRBV12-4 and TRBJ2-1; 7 nucleotides line up with TRBD2. The CDR3 has 13 amino acids. The trim removed 11 bases at V and 10 bases at J, leaving 14 bases unmatched. The CDR3 DNA sequence: TGTGCCGGCAACACGCTCACAGCGGGGGAGCAGTTCTTC. Translated: CAGNTLTAGEQFF.

The V call is TRBV4-1, the J call TRBJ2-4; 8 nucleotides line up with TRBD2. From germline, CDR1 is MGHRA and CDR2 YSYEKL. The CDR3 is 15 amino acids. V lost 7 bases to trimming and J lost 0 bases; unmatched junction nucleotides: 5. CDR3 sequence reads: CASKTSALAKNIQYF. The DNA of the CDR3 is TGCGCCAGCAAGACTAGCGCTCTAGCCAAAAACATTCAGTACTTC.

This clonotype appeared a single time. This sequence joins TRBV29-1 and TRBJ1-1; D remains unclear. Trimming took off 7 bases at V and 2 bases at J, with 11 bases between the two ends. Germline assignment: CDR1 SQVTM and CDR2 ANQGSEA. CDR3 length equals 12 residues. The CDR3 nucleotides read TGCAGCGGAGGACTAATTAACACTGAAGCTTTCTTT. Protein: CSGGLINTEAFF.

V is TRBV5-1 and J is TRBJ1-1; no reliable D call. Trimming removed 0 bases at V and 3 bases at J, with 12 bases between. CDR3 length equals 15 residues. Germline V gives CDR1 SGHRS, CDR2 YFSETQ. The CDR3 is CASSLAGMEYTEAFF. In nucleotides, the CDR3 is TGCGCCAGCAGCTTGGCCGGGATGGAGTACACTGAAGCTTTCTTT. Looking up the rest from reference TRBV5-1 and TRBJ1-1 gives the full variable domain: KAGVTQTPRYLIKTRGQQVTLSCSPISGHRSVSWYQQTPGQGLQFLFEYFSETQRNKGNFPGRFSGRQFSNSRSEMNVSTLELGDSALYLCASSLAGMEYTEAFFGQGTRLTVV.

V is TRBV7-2 and J is TRBJ2-3, with 10 bases lining up with TRBD2. Trimming cost V 3 bases and J 5 bases; bases outside gene matches: 5. CDR3 length: 15 residues. Germline V gene sequence: CDR1 SGHTA, CDR2 FQGNSA. The CDR3 here is CASSFSGGGEDTQYF. The DNA of the CDR3 is TGTGCCAGCAGCTTCAGCGGGGGGGGGGAAGATACGCAGTATTTT. Complete variable domain (other parts from reference TRBV7-2 and TRBJ2-3): GAGVSQSPSNKVTEKGKDVELRCDPISGHTALYWYRQSLGQGLEFLIYFQGNSAPDKSGLPSDRFSAERTGGSVSTLTIQRTQQEDSAVYLCASSFSGGGEDTQYFGPGTRLTVL.

In its sample, this clonotype was seen many times. V is TRBV4-3 and J is TRBJ1-2; the D gene is possibly TRBD1 (5 bases). Trimming removed 0 bases at V and 3 bases at J, with 5 bases between. CDR3 length: 13 residues. Looked up from germline, CDR1 is LGHNA and CDR2 is YSLEER. The CDR3 nucleotides read TGCGCCAGCAGCCAAGAGACAGACTATGGCTACACCTTC. This encodes CASSQETDYGYTF.